Following are 6 T cell receptor beta chains from one sample sequenced in a study of CD8 T cells in ankylosing spondylitis. These TCRs' antigens remain unknown. TCRdb fed the 5' RACE reads into MiXCR, producing one record per CDR3 protein. The repertoire holds fewer than 500,000 distinct CDR3 sequences, with approximately 26% as singletons. Study-wide results and limits: A TCR beta motif made of fewer than 10 highly homologous variants seemed typical of ankylosing spondylitis blood.

Sequenced material: blood, either unsorted or a sorted T cell fraction (not recorded which). The receptors were gathered from a male donor with ankylosing spondylitis.

This chain uses TRBV10-3 with TRBJ2-2, with TRBD1 matching 10 bases. The J segment lost 6 bases and the V segment lost 3 bases, leaving 10 bases of the junction unmatched. Germline V gene data show CDR1 as ENHRY and CDR2 as SYGVKD. The CDR3 covers 17 residues. CDR3 DNA sequence: TGTGCCATCAGTGAAACCGCCGGGACAGGGGCCGCCGGGGAGCTGTTTTTT. Its protein product is CAISETAGTGAAGELFF.

The chain joins TRBV5-1 to TRBJ1-1, with 7 bases matching TRBD1. Germline V gives CDR1 SGHRS, CDR2 YFSETQ. The CDR3 totals 13 residues. The trim removed 4 bases at V and 6 bases at J, leaving 6 bases unmatched. The CDR3 loop reads CASSETGRAEAFF. CDR3 in DNA: TGCGCCAGCAGCGAGACAGGGCGAGCTGAAGCTTTCTTT.

The chain has TRBV28 and TRBJ1-2; D is uncertain. With 4 bases removed from V and 4 bases from J, the gap between germline ends came to 13 bases. This CDR3 contains 14 residues. The germline gives CDR1 MDHEN, CDR2 SYDVKM. In DNA, the CDR3 is TGTGCCAGCAGTTCCCCAGGCTGGGCCTATGGCTACACCTTC. Encoded protein: CASSSPGWAYGYTF.

This clonotype was counted at least ten times. The chain is built from TRBV6-1 and TRBJ2-7; TRBD1 matches at 9 bases. The CDR3 runs to 16 residues. Germline values: CDR1 MNHNS, CDR2 SASEGT. J gave up 1 base and V 10 bases, and 14 bases lay outside the gene matches. This chain's CDR3 is CAIQTLPGQGSYEQYF. CDR3 in DNA: TGTGCCATCCAGACCTTACCGGGACAGGGTTCCTACGAGCAGTACTTC.

There are a few counts of this clonotype. The rearrangement joins TRBV12-3 or TRBV12-4 to TRBJ1-4; a weak D match, TRBD1 (5 bases). This CDR3 is built from 15 residues. Trimming cost V 6 bases and J 4 bases, with 15 bases left between them. CDR3 bases: TGTGCCAGCAGCCCGGTTGGCAGGGTTAATGAAAAACTGTTTTTT. It codes for CASSPVGRVNEKLFF.

In DNA form, the CDR3 reads TGCGCCAGCAGCTTGGGACAGGGGGACAATGGCTACACCTTC. Translated, it gives CASSLGQGDNGYTF. The chain employs TRBV5-1 and TRBJ1-2; 9 bases are shared with TRBD1. After removal of 0 bases from V and 6 bases from J, the junction contained 3 bases not matched to a gene. Germline assignment: CDR1 SGHRS and CDR2 YFSETQ. This CDR3 has 14 residues.